Presented here are 17 T cell receptor beta chains from one specimen sequenced in a study of persistence of HIV-infected CD4 T cells. An overlapping HIV-1 Gag peptide pool stimulated these cells at approximately 0.91 ug/peptide/mL. CD40L/CD69 double-negative CD45RO-high memory CD4+ T cells were collected. The libraries were made with immunoSEQ version 4 in survey mode. Clones were sequenced by immunoSEQ multiplex PCR, and TCRdb holds only the in-frame ones, with some missing. This table has about 33,000 clones, more than 75% appearing once. Their specific antigens are unknown. This sample comprised cultured CD4+ T cells from PBMCs, obtained from a patient who received antiretroviral therapy. The receptors were gathered from an adult with HIV. The donor label of this sample is uncertain.

J is TRBJ1-2 and V is TRBV9; 9 nucleotides match TRBD1. Germline loops: CDR1 SGDLS, CDR2 YYNGEE. V dropped 4 bases and J dropped 9; count of bases not matched to a gene: 10. This CDR3 comprises 14 residues. The CDR3 region has the DNA TGTGCCAGCAGCCCGATTTCTGGACAGGGGAGCTACACCTTC. It codes for CASSPISGQGSYTF.

Written as DNA, the CDR3 is TGTGCCAGCAGCTTAAGTAGGGGCCGAGGGACCGGGGAGCTGTTTTTT. This encodes CASSLSRGRGTGELFF. This rearrangement joins TRBV7-3 to TRBJ2-2; possibly TRBD1 or TRBD2 for D (5 bases each). Trimming pared 1 base from V and 5 bases from J, leaving 14 bases between. The CDR3 loop spans 16 amino acids. Germline CDR1 SGHTA, CDR2 FQGTGA.

This clone was observed a single time. The chain couples TRBV19 to TRBJ2-2; 7 bases are a match to TRBD1. Germline V gene sequence: CDR1 LNHDA, CDR2 SQIVND (reference sequence). V shed 4 bases, J shed 4 bases, and the junction held 9 bases outside the gene matches. This CDR3 region has 16 residues. This CDR3 is CASSRGGQWVTGELFF. Written as DNA, the CDR3 is TGTGCCAGTAGTAGAGGGGGACAGTGGGTCACCGGGGAGCTGTTTTTT.

The chain carries TRBV2 and TRBJ2-1, with D hard to call. The V end was cut by 6 bases, the J end by 7 bases, with 10 bases between. Germline V CDR1 and CDR2: SNHLY, FYNNEI. This CDR3 has 12 amino acids. CDR3 in amino acids: CASRPDGNEQFF. Written as DNA, the CDR3 is TGTGCCAGCAGGCCGGACGGAAATGAGCAGTTCTTC.

The rearrangement links TRBV7-3 to TRBJ1-2; tentative D call: TRBD1 (5 bases). Per germline, CDR1 SGHTA and CDR2 FQGTGA. The CDR3 runs to 17 residues. Trimming took off 5 bases at V and 3 bases at J, with 22 bases between the two ends. The CDR3 here is CASSPQPGPLSYYGYTF. DNA for the CDR3: TGTGCCAGCAGCCCGCAACCAGGGCCGTTATCTTACTATGGCTACACCTTC.

The chain employs TRBV30 and TRBJ1-1, with 7 bases lining up with TRBD1. J lost 2 bases, V lost 0 bases, and 9 bases had no gene match. Germline V gives CDR1 GTSNPN, CDR2 SVGIG (reference sequence). The CDR3 is 16 amino acids. CDR3 bases: TGTGCCTGGAGTGTACCGCAGGGGGGTGGAAACACTGAAGCTTTCTTT. Translation gives CAWSVPQGGGNTEAFF.

The chain is built from TRBV11-1 and TRBJ2-1; D unresolved. Germline V lookup: CDR1 SGHAT, CDR2 FQDESV (reference sequence). Trimming pared 5 bases from V and 4 bases from J, leaving 18 bases between. The CDR3 is made up of 16 amino acids. Here the CDR3 reads CASSRRLGLLYNEQFF. CDR3 DNA: TGTGCCAGCAGCCGTCGACTCGGGTTGTTGTACAATGAGCAGTTCTTC.

The CDR3 DNA follows: TGCGCCAGCAGCCATGATTTGGGAGGACAGGGACTAAACACTGAAGCTTTCTTT. It is translated as CASSHDLGGQGLNTEAFF. The chain carries TRBV4-1 and TRBJ1-1, with 8 positions matching TRBD1. The CDR3 is 18 residues long. The germline V gene has CDR1 MGHRA and CDR2 YSYEKL. The V gene end was trimmed by 3 bases and the J gene end by 2 bases; junction bases not matched to a gene: 14.

The chain recombines TRBV11-1 with TRBJ2-1; 11 positions agree with TRBD1. V shed 5 bases, J shed 4 bases, and the junction held 7 bases outside the gene matches. This CDR3 has 16 amino acids. Germline assignment: CDR1 SGHAT and CDR2 FQDESV (reference sequence). CDR3 loop: CASSAPGQGVYNEQFF. The CDR3 nucleotides read TGTGCCAGCAGCGCACCGGGACAGGGGGTTTACAATGAGCAGTTCTTC.

This chain connects TRBV7-8 to TRBJ2-1, with TRBD2 matching 10 bases. V lost 5 bases, J lost 7 bases, and 17 bases stayed unmatched. The germline V gene encodes CDR1 SGHVS and CDR2 FQNEAQ. CDR3 length: 18 amino acids. CDR3 sequence (DNA): TGTGCCAGCAGCACTTCCCTCAGCGGGGGGGGCTCCCGAAATGAGCAGTTCTTC. Its translation: CASSTSLSGGGSRNEQFF.

The chain uses TRBV12-3 or TRBV12-4 and TRBJ1-1, with D unresolved. CDR3 length: 13 residues. Trimming removed 0 bases at V and 5 bases at J, with 7 bases between. The CDR3 reads CASSLAVGTEAFF. The CDR3, as DNA: TGTGCCAGCAGTTTAGCGGTAGGGACTGAAGCTTTCTTT.

The chain joins TRBV7-9 to TRBJ2-7; unclear D gene. Germline values: CDR1 SEHNR, CDR2 FQNEAQ (reference sequence). The CDR3 consists of 17 residues. The V end lost 1 base, the J end lost 4 bases, and 20 bases lay between the germline ends. The CDR3 protein is CASSLGSNVILNYEQYF. The DNA for the CDR3 is TGTGCCAGCAGCTTAGGGTCAAACGTGATTCTAAATTACGAGCAGTACTTC.

The genes are TRBV7-8 and TRBJ1-2; weak D call: TRBD1 (5 bases). Per germline, CDR1 SGHVS and CDR2 FQNEAQ. Trimming shortened V by 2 bases and J by 0 bases, and 7 bases separated the two germline ends. The CDR3 loop spans 14 amino acids. The CDR3 spells CASSLSGANYGYTF. The CDR3 DNA sequence: TGTGCCAGCAGCTTATCGGGGGCTAACTATGGCTACACCTTC.

CDR3 sequence reads: CASSLERYTDTQYF. The CDR3 nucleotides are TGTGCCAGCAGTTTAGAGCGGTACACAGATACGCAGTATTTT. The chain uses TRBV27 and TRBJ2-3; TRBD2 might be the D (5 bases). Trimming shortened V by 2 bases and J by 2 bases, and 8 bases separated the two germline ends. This CDR3 is 14 amino acids long. Germline V gives CDR1 MNHEY, CDR2 SMNVEV (reference sequence).

This clone was seen more than once but under ten times. This chain joins TRBV20-1 and TRBJ2-5; weak D call: TRBD2 (7 bases). The CDR3 is 15 amino acids. Germline V CDR1 and CDR2: DFQATT, SNEGSKA (reference sequence). V was clipped by 3 bases and J by 7 bases, with 21 bases between them. The CDR3 region has the DNA TGCAGTGCTAGTCCCTTTAGGATGGGGGGGGCGACCCAGTACTTC. Its protein is CSASPFRMGGATQYF.

This chain joins TRBV29-1 and TRBJ1-4; no firm D call. The CDR3 is 13 amino acids. V lost 4 bases to trimming and J lost 7 bases, with 13 bases between them. Looked up from germline, CDR1 is SQVTM and CDR2 is ANQGSEA. CDR3: CSVGASEGEKLFF. DNA for the CDR3: TGCAGCGTTGGGGCATCCGAAGGTGAAAAACTGTTTTTT.

This sequence joins TRBV6-5 and TRBJ2-7, with D unclear. CDR3 length: 15 residues. From germline, CDR1 is MNHEY and CDR2 SVGAGI. The V and J ends lost 5 bases and 2 bases respectively, with 16 bases between them. The CDR3 DNA reads as TGTGCCAGCAGTCCGGACGGATCAGCTCCCTACGAGCAGTACGTC. Its protein product is CASSPDGSAPYEQYV.